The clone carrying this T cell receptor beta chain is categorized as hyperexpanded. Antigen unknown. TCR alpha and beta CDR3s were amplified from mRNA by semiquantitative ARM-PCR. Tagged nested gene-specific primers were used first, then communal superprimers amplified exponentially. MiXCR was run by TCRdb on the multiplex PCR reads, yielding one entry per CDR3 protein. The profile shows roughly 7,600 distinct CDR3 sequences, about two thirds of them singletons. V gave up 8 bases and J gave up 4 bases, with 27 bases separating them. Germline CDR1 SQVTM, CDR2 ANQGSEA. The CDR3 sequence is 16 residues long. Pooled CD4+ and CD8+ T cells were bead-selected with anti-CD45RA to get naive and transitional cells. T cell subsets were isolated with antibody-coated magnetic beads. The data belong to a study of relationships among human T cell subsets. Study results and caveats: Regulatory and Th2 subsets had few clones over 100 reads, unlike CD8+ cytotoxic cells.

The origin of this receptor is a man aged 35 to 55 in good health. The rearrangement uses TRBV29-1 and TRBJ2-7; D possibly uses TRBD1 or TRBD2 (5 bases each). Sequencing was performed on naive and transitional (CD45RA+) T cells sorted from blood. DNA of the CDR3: TGCAGCATTCCCAAGGAAAGGGGACCCATCCGGTACGAGCAGTACTTC. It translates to CSIPKERGPIRYEQYF.